This TCR beta chain was identified in a study of CD8 T cells in ankylosing spondylitis. Study results and limitations: One TCR beta motif, made up of under ten highly homologous variants, appeared characteristic of ankylosing spondylitis blood. Peripheral blood held disease-linked clones only at relatively low frequency, and these were CD8+. Previous work reported some of these motif variants in the synovial fluid and blood of reactive arthritis. Reported data indicate significant enrichment of disease-linked clones within matched ankylosing spondylitis synovial fluid.

The authors made TCR beta libraries by quantitative 5'-RACE with molecular barcodes. TCRdb used MiXCR to reprocess the 5' RACE reads, holding one entry per CDR3 protein. Among around 130,000 distinct CDR3 sequences, about 15% were seen once, and the ten largest hold roughly a third. This CDR3 is 15 amino acids long. Per germline, CDR1 SGHTA and CDR2 FQGNSA. Trimming at V came to 3 bases and at J to 3 bases, leaving 3 bases not matched to a gene. This clonotype came up a few times. Its antigen is currently unknown. The V call is TRBV7-2, the J call TRBJ2-7, with 12 bases lining up with TRBD2. The specimen was blood, either unsorted or a sorted T cell fraction (not recorded which). This clonotype was sampled from a male donor with ankylosing spondylitis. In nucleotides, the CDR3 is TGTGCCAGCAGCTTCGGACTAGCGGGAAACTACGAGCAGTACTTC. Translating gives CASSFGLAGNYEQYF.